Shown below are 10 T cell receptor beta chains from a single sample sequenced in a study of tumor-infiltrating lymphocytes in primary liver carcinoma. A constant-region primer primed TCR beta cDNA synthesis from 450 to 550 ng of total RNA. Three nested multiplex PCR rounds, a slightly modified ARM-PCR, produced the libraries for TCR beta. PCR rounds one and two used TRBV1-TRBV30 forward primers with a C-beta reverse primer for approximately 11 cycles each. From the multiplex PCR reads, TCRdb called clonotypes with MiXCR, one entry per CDR3 protein. The data show approximately 190,000 distinct CDR3 sequences, around four fifths seen once. Unsorted bulk tissue (about 20-32 mg) underwent RNA and DNA co-extraction. The source material was tumor tissue from primary liver carcinoma. The receptors come from a man aged 40-49 years with primary liver carcinoma and hepatitis B virus infection.

The chain recombines TRBV6-1 with TRBJ2-4, with no clear D. Trimming took 6 bases from V and 0 from J, leaving 9 bases between them. The germline V gene has CDR1 MNHNS and CDR2 SASEGT. This CDR3 has 14 residues. This CDR3 reads CASRDMLAKNIQYF. The CDR3, as DNA: TGTGCCAGCAGGGATATGTTAGCCAAAAACATTCAGTACTTC.

With respect to this clonotype: Germline is not matched at one junction end, which may reflect a read error. The V gene is TRBV6-5, the J gene TRBJ2-1; TRBD1 matches at 9 bases. The CDR3 extends over 16 amino acids. Germline CDR1 reads MNHEY; CDR2 reads SVGAGI. The CDR3 spells CTSSYVGQGNYNEQFF. The CDR3 bases are TGTACCAGCAGTTACGTGGGACAGGGAAATTACAATGAGCAGTTCTTC.

About this clonotype itself: This CDR3 is missing its conserved last phenylalanine or tryptophan, likely due to a read error. The DNA is left out, because the CDR3 cannot be placed on it with certainty; the CDR3 is given as TCRdb lists it. The chain has TRBV11-2 and TRBJ2-5. The germline gives CDR1 SGHAT, CDR2 FQNNGV. The CDR3 adds up to 11 amino acids, both ends counted. CDR3 in amino acids: CASILKETQYC.

Remarks on this clonotype: The junction departs from the called germline gene at one end, perhaps through a read error. The V and J genes are TRBV12-3 or TRBV12-4 and TRBJ1-5; D remains ambiguous. This CDR3 is built from 15 residues. The CDR3 coding sequence is TGTGCCTGCAGCCCCGCAGCGCAGGCCAACCAGCCCCAGCATTTT. Translating gives CACSPAAQANQPQHF.

The genes are TRBV20-1 and TRBJ2-2, with D unresolved. CDR3 length equals 12 residues. Trimming left V 3 bases short and J 6 bases short, with 8 bases between. Germline CDR1 is DFQATT and CDR2 is SNEGSKA (reference sequence). CDR3 bases: TGCAGTGCTAGTCGCCTACCCGGGGAGCTGTTTTTT. As protein: CSASRLPGELFF.

Points on this clonotype: Its ends do not fully match the called genes, so a read error is possible. The gene calls are TRBV4-2 and TRBJ2-3; 7 bases map to TRBD1. The CDR3 runs to 15 residues. CDR1 is LGHNA and CDR2 is YNFKEQ in the germline V gene. The CDR3 here is CASSQGQGEADTQYF. The DNA for the CDR3 is TGTGCCAGCAGCCAAGGACAGGGTGAGGCAGATACTCAGTATTTT.

A word on this clonotype: At one end the junction does not follow the germline gene, possibly because of a read error. The chain recombines TRBV5-5 with TRBJ2-1, with a tentative D call TRBD2 (6 bases). Germline CDR1 is SGHKS and CDR2 is YYEKEE (reference sequence). The CDR3 extends over 16 amino acids. The CDR3 coding sequence is TGTGCTAGCAGCTCCTTAGGGAATAGCGGCGGGAATGAGCAGTCCTTC. Translated: CASSSLGNSGGNEQSF. The whole variable domain, filled in from reference TRBV5-5 and TRBJ2-1, reads DAGVTQSPTHLIKTRGQQVTLRCSPISGHKSVSWYQQVLGQGPQFIFQYYEKEERGRGNFPDRFSARQFPNYSSELNVNALLLGDSALYLCASSSLGNSGGNEQSFGPGTRLTVL.

This clonotype turned up a few times. This likely comes from a read error, as the CDR3 has no conserved phenylalanine or tryptophan at its end. The DNA is left out, because the CDR3 cannot be placed on it with certainty; the CDR3 is given as TCRdb lists it. The chain combines TRBV29-1 with TRBJ1-2; no check of the table's D call, TRBD1, against the DNA was made. The CDR3 has 15 residues if both end residues are counted. From germline, CDR1 is SQVTM and CDR2 ANQGSEA. The CDR3 spells CSVAPRLQGAFGYTL.

This chain links TRBV7-2 with TRBJ2-4, with a weak D call TRBD2 (6 bases). This CDR3 has 14 residues. Germline lookup yields CDR1 SGHTA and CDR2 FQGNSA. V was cut by 0 bases and J by 6 bases, with 9 bases left in between. The CDR3 region is CASSLAPGGNIQYF. CDR3 nucleotide sequence: TGTGCCAGCAGCTTAGCGCCCGGGGGAAACATTCAGTACTTC.

The chain recombines TRBV5-1 with TRBJ2-3, with a possible D match to TRBD2 (6 bases). The germline V gene encodes CDR1 SGHRS and CDR2 YFSETQ. Trimming took 0 bases from V and 5 from J, leaving 16 bases between them. This CDR3 has 16 amino acids. CDR3 in amino acids: CASSLGQRDFKDTQYF. The CDR3 DNA sequence: TGCGCCAGCAGCTTGGGACAGAGGGACTTCAAAGATACGCAGTATTTT.